Each of the 8 T cell receptor beta chains below was sequenced from the same sample in a study of blood T cell repertoires in COVID-19. Here immunoSEQ multiplex PCR was the method, and the copy in TCRdb shows in-frame clones only, minus some. The table has 300,000 to 350,000 clones, roughly 90% seen once. The sample comprised peripheral blood. The receptors derive from a woman aged 65 to 85 with COVID-19, enrolled during active disease.

V gene TRBV28 combines with J gene TRBJ1-6; D is ambiguous. The CDR3 length is 15 residues. Germline CDR1 reads MDHEN; CDR2 reads SYDVKM. V lost 5 bases and J 10 bases, leaving 18 bases between the germline ends. The CDR3 region has the DNA TGTGCCAGCAGTCGTCTGACTGCATATGTGTCACCCCTCCACTTT. It yields the protein CASSRLTAYVSPLHF.

CDR3 in amino acids: CASSYSGTGRYEQYF. The CDR3 region has the DNA TGTGCCAGCAGTTACTCCGGGACAGGGCGTTACGAGCAGTACTTC. The chain links TRBV6-5 to TRBJ2-7; TRBD1 agrees at 9 bases. Germline V lookup: CDR1 MNHEY, CDR2 SVGAGI. This CDR3 spans 15 amino acids. With 0 bases clipped from V and 4 bases from J, the junction kept 4 bases outside the gene matches.

The chain uses TRBV12-5 and TRBJ2-7; possible D gene TRBD2, 6 bases. Germline V gives CDR1 LGHNT, CDR2 FRNRAP. The CDR3 is made up of 14 amino acids. The ends were cut back, 1 base at V and 3 bases at J, with 10 bases in the middle. The CDR3 bases are TGTGCTAGTGGTTTGGGGCAGGGAGGCTACGAGCAGTACTTC. Its protein is CASGLGQGGYEQYF.

A note on this clone: Other nucleotide sequences in the sample specify the same CDR3. This rearrangement joins TRBV12-3 or TRBV12-4 to TRBJ2-7, with unresolved D. This CDR3 has 11 residues. The ends were cut back, 4 bases at V and 2 bases at J, with 3 bases in the middle. The CDR3 loop is CASSSTYEQYF. Here the CDR3 DNA reads TGTGCCAGCAGTTCAACCTACGAGCAGTACTTC.

The rearrangement joins TRBV29-1 to TRBJ1-2; D is ambiguous. Germline V CDR1 and CDR2: SQVTM, ANQGSEA. V lost 4 bases and J lost 7, with 19 bases in between. The length of the CDR3 is 14 residues. The CDR3 nucleotides are TGCAGCGTTGTTCCCCTAGCGAAGTCCGGTGGCTACACCTTC. Protein sequence: CSVVPLAKSGGYTF.

The rearrangement uses TRBV12-3 or TRBV12-4 and TRBJ1-3, with a tentative D call TRBD1 (6 bases). The CDR3 extends over 13 amino acids. Trimming took 5 bases from V and 3 from J, leaving 8 bases between them. DNA for the CDR3: TGTGCCAGCAGTCCCAGGGGTGGAAACACCATATATTTT. It yields the protein CASSPRGGNTIYF.

This rearrangement joins TRBV5-1 to TRBJ2-7, with 11 bases fitting TRBD2. Germline-derived CDR1 and CDR2 are SGHRS and YFSETQ. There are 14 residues in the CDR3. V dropped 4 bases and J dropped 4; count of bases not matched to a gene: 4. CDR3 region: CASSGSGGAYEQYF. The CDR3, as DNA: TGCGCCAGCAGCGGTAGCGGGGGGGCTTACGAGCAGTACTTC.

This chain links TRBV7-2 with TRBJ2-1; D possibly corresponds to TRBD1 (7 bases). Germline assignment: CDR1 SGHTA and CDR2 FQGNSA. The CDR3 consists of 17 residues. The ends were cut back, 5 bases at V and 4 bases at J, with 21 bases in the middle. The CDR3 here is CASSPFAGQSLYNEQFF. DNA for the CDR3: TGTGCCAGCAGCCCTTTCGCGGGACAGAGCCTTTACAATGAGCAGTTCTTC.